These 20 T cell receptor beta chains originate from one sample sequenced in a study of CD8 T cells in ankylosing spondylitis. Points from the study as a whole: It appeared that ankylosing spondylitis blood was characterized by a TCR beta motif of several highly homologous variants.

Which antigens these TCRs recognize remains unknown. One entry per CDR3 protein, called by TCRdb with MiXCR from the 5' RACE reads. The sample gives under 550,000 distinct CDR3 sequences, about 25% of which show up once; 0.89% is in the top ten. Source material: blood, either unsorted or a sorted T cell fraction (not recorded which). The receptors were sampled from a male donor with ankylosing spondylitis.

V and J are TRBV12-3 or TRBV12-4 and TRBJ1-2; possible D gene TRBD1, 5 bases. V lost 7 bases and J 4 bases, leaving 19 bases between the germline ends. The CDR3 length is 15 residues. The CDR3 spells CASTLGQGRSYGYTF. The DNA for the CDR3 is TGTGCCAGCACCCTCGGGCAGGGACGGAGCTATGGCTACACCTTC.

The chain combines TRBV6-2 or TRBV6-3 with TRBJ1-5; no firm D call. Germline lookup yields CDR1 MNHEY and CDR2 SVGEGT. This CDR3 contains 12 residues. The V gene lost 6 bases and the J gene lost 4 bases, with 7 bases spanning the gap. CDR3 DNA: TGTGCCAGCAGCGAACCGAATCAGCCCCAGCATTTT. Translated, it gives CASSEPNQPQHF.

There are a few counts of this clonotype. CDR3 nucleotide sequence: TGTGCCAGCAGCCGAGGGGGCCTTTACAATGAGCAGTTCTTC. This gives the protein CASSRGGLYNEQFF. V is TRBV11-2 and J is TRBJ2-1, with 7 positions matching TRBD1. The trim removed 5 bases at V and 4 bases at J, leaving 5 bases unmatched. Germline V gene data show CDR1 as SGHAT and CDR2 as FQNNGV. This CDR3 comprises 14 residues.

The J gene is TRBJ2-1, the V gene TRBV20-1, with 11 bases fitting TRBD2. CDR1 DFQATT and CDR2 SNEGSKA come from the germline V gene (reference sequence). CDR3 length equals 16 residues. J lost 3 bases, V lost 1 base, and 5 bases had no gene match. CDR3 loop: CSARGRTSGLYNEQFF. CDR3 nucleotides: TGCAGTGCTAGAGGTCGGACTAGCGGGCTCTACAATGAGCAGTTCTTC.

This chain uses TRBV11-2 with TRBJ2-5; D gene ambiguous. The germline CDR1 and CDR2 sequences are SGHAT and FQNNGV. The germline V and J ends were trimmed by 2 bases and 1 base, with 8 bases remaining between them. This CDR3 has 14 amino acids. CDR3: CASSLPGLQETQYF. Here the CDR3 DNA reads TGTGCCAGCAGCTTACCCGGGCTCCAAGAGACCCAGTACTTC.

The V gene is TRBV16, the J gene TRBJ1-1; 9 bases agree with TRBD1. Germline V CDR1 and CDR2: KGHSY, FQNENV. The CDR3 sequence is 15 residues long. The ends lost 5 bases at V and 2 bases at J; junction bases unmatched: 6. CDR3 sequence: CASSTRDRDNTEAFF. Here the CDR3 DNA reads TGTGCCAGCAGCACCCGGGACAGGGATAACACTGAAGCTTTCTTT.

This clonotype was observed a handful of times. The V and J genes are TRBV5-1 and TRBJ1-5; D might be TRBD1 (5 bases). Trimming left V 5 bases short and J 5 bases short, with 11 bases between. CDR1 and CDR2 (germline): SGHRS, YFSETQ. This CDR3 region has 13 residues. CDR3 bases: TGCGCCAGCAGGAAAGGGGACGATCAGCCCCAGCATTTT. This sequence encodes CASRKGDDQPQHF.

This clonotype showed up just a few times. The rearrangement links TRBV9 to TRBJ1-4, with D maybe TRBD1 (5 bases). The CDR3 sequence is 14 residues long. Germline V CDR1 and CDR2: SGDLS, YYNGEE. Trimming cost V 1 base and J 8 bases, with 12 bases left between them. The DNA of the CDR3 is TGTGCCAGCAGCGTACGGGACTGGAGCGAAAAACTGTTTTTT. This codes for CASSVRDWSEKLFF. The full variable domain, rest sourced from reference TRBV9 and TRBJ1-4, is DSGVTQTPKHLITATGQRVTLRCSPRSGDLSVYWYQQSLDQGLQFLIQYYNGEERAKGNILERFSAQQFPDLHSELNLSSLELGDSALYFCASSVRDWSEKLFFGSGTQLSVL.

This clonotype was observed a handful of times. The genes are TRBV3-1 and TRBJ2-4; D unresolved. Deletions cut 3 bases from V and 0 bases from J, with 9 bases between. Germline V gives CDR1 LGHDT, CDR2 YNNKEL (reference sequence). CDR3 length: 15 amino acids. The CDR3 region has the DNA TGTGCCAGCAGCCATGCGGTTATAGCCAAAAACATTCAGTACTTC. Protein: CASSHAVIAKNIQYF.

The chain employs TRBV18 and TRBJ2-1; TRBD2 is a possible D gene (6 bases). The V end was cut by 6 bases, the J end by 3 bases, with 15 bases between. The length of the CDR3 is 15 residues. Germline V gene data show CDR1 as KGHSH and CDR2 as LQKENI. CDR3 in DNA: TGTGCCAGCTCTCTGTTTAGCGGAAACTACAATGAGCAGTTCTTC. This encodes CASSLFSGNYNEQFF.

CDR3 protein: CASSLGGSAYNEQFF. DNA for the CDR3: TGTGCCAGCAGTTTAGGCGGCAGTGCCTACAATGAGCAGTTCTTC. J is TRBJ2-1 and V is TRBV12-3 or TRBV12-4, with D hard to call. There are 15 residues in the CDR3. V dropped 1 base and J dropped 2 bases, with 9 bases sitting between them.

V is TRBV29-1 and J is TRBJ2-2; TRBD2 might be the D (5 bases). Germline-derived CDR1 and CDR2 are SQVTM and ANQGSEA. The CDR3 is made up of 14 amino acids. V gave up 3 bases and J gave up 5 bases, with 13 bases separating them. CDR3 sequence (DNA): TGCAGCGTTGATGTTGTCGGGGAGACCGGGGAGCTGTTTTTT. It is translated as CSVDVVGETGELFF.

This clonotype was seen ten or more times. The rearrangement links TRBV24-1 to TRBJ2-2, with D perhaps TRBD1 (6 bases). Germline V lookup: CDR1 KGHDR, CDR2 SFDVKD. V dropped 2 bases and J dropped 6 bases, with 9 bases sitting between them. The CDR3 contains 14 residues. The CDR3 sequence: CATSDYRVPGELFF. CDR3 bases: TGTGCCACCAGTGATTACAGGGTACCCGGGGAGCTGTTTTTT.

The chain employs TRBV7-2 and TRBJ2-1; D is possibly TRBD1 or TRBD2 (5 bases each). V was trimmed by 5 bases and J by 1 base, leaving 12 bases between them. The CDR3 extends over 15 amino acids. Germline values: CDR1 SGHTA, CDR2 FQGNSA. This CDR3 reads CASSPGDGSYNEQFF. In DNA form, the CDR3 reads TGTGCCAGCAGCCCCGGGGACGGATCCTACAATGAGCAGTTCTTC.

This clonotype was observed at least ten times. The V call is TRBV5-1, the J call TRBJ1-4; 9 nucleotides align to TRBD1. The germline V gene has CDR1 SGHRS and CDR2 YFSETQ. There are 15 residues in the CDR3. Losses at the gene ends were 4 bases for V and 6 bases for J; bases not matched to a gene: 7. For the CDR3, the DNA is TGCGCCAGCAGCAAAACAGGGGGCGAAGATGAAAAACTGTTTTTT. It specifies CASSKTGGEDEKLFF.

This clonotype was found a few times. This chain uses TRBV5-1 with TRBJ2-3, with D uncertain. The CDR3 runs 14 residues. V lost 0 bases, J lost 1 base, and 6 bases lay in between. CDR1 and CDR2 from the germline V gene are SGHRS and YFSETQ. Here the CDR3 reads CASSLVDGTDTQYF. CDR3 DNA: TGCGCCAGCAGCTTGGTCGACGGCACAGATACGCAGTATTTT. Based on the CDR3 plus reference TRBV5-1 and TRBJ2-3, the full variable domain is KAGVTQTPRYLIKTRGQQVTLSCSPISGHRSVSWYQQTPGQGLQFLFEYFSETQRNKGNFPGRFSGRQFSNSRSEMNVSTLELGDSALYLCASSLVDGTDTQYFGPGTRLTVL.

In this sample, this clonotype turned up a few times. The chain links TRBV5-1 to TRBJ1-1, with unresolved D. The CDR3 is 15 residues long. V was shortened by 4 bases and J by 6 bases, with 19 bases between the two germline ends. Per germline, CDR1 SGHRS and CDR2 YFSETQ. The DNA for the CDR3 is TGCGCCAGCAGCACAATGCGGTTACCGACTTCTGAAGCTTTCTTT. It encodes CASSTMRLPTSEAFF. The variable domain in full, completed from reference TRBV5-1 and TRBJ1-1, reads KAGVTQTPRYLIKTRGQQVTLSCSPISGHRSVSWYQQTPGQGLQFLFEYFSETQRNKGNFPGRFSGRQFSNSRSEMNVSTLELGDSALYLCASSTMRLPTSEAFFGQGTRLTVV.

In its sample, this clonotype was seen a few times. This chain joins TRBV9 and TRBJ2-7; the match to TRBD2 covers 8 bases. The V gene's germline CDR1 is SGDLS and CDR2 YYNGEE. The CDR3 totals 16 residues. V shed 0 bases, J shed 0 bases, and the junction held 5 bases outside the gene matches. The CDR3 bases are TGTGCCAGCAGCGTAGGGGGTAGCGGGATCTCCTACGAGCAGTACTTC. This encodes CASSVGGSGISYEQYF.

V gene TRBV5-1 combines with J gene TRBJ1-5; 10 bases line up with TRBD1. Germline CDR1 and CDR2: SGHRS and YFSETQ. This CDR3 spans 17 amino acids. V lost 4 bases to trimming and J lost 0 bases; unmatched junction nucleotides: 7. The CDR3 region has the DNA TGCGCCAGCAGCCCCGGGACAGGGGCGTATAGCAATCAGCCCCAGCATTTT. Protein product: CASSPGTGAYSNQPQHF.

The chain carries TRBV10-3 and TRBJ2-3; D possibly uses TRBD1 or TRBD2 (5 bases each). Germline CDR1 is ENHRY and CDR2 is SYGVKD. This CDR3 is built from 15 residues. V shed 4 bases and J shed 5 bases, with 16 bases lying between them. CDR3 sequence: CAISVLSGRGDTQYF. CDR3 nucleotides: TGTGCCATCAGTGTCTTGTCGGGGCGAGGAGATACGCAGTATTTT.